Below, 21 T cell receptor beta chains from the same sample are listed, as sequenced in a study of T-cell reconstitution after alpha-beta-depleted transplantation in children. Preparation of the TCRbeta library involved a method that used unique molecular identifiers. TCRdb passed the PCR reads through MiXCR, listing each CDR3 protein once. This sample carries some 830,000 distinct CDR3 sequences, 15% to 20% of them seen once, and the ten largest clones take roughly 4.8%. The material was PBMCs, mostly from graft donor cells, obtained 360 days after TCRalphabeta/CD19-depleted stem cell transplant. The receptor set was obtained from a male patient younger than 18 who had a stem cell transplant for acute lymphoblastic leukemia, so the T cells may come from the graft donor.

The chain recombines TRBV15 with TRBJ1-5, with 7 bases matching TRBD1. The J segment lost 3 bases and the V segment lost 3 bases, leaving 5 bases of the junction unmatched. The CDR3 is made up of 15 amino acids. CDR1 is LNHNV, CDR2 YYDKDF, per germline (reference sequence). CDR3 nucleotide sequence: TGTGCCACCAGCAGTAGTGACAGGGCCAATCAGCCCCAGCATTTT. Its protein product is CATSSSDRANQPQHF.

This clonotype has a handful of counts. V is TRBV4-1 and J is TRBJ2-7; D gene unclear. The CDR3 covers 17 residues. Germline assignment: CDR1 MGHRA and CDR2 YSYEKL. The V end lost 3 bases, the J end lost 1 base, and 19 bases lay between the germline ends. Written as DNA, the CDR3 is TGCGCCAGCAGCCAGTGGATCCCTGCGTTCGGGTCCTACGAGCAGTACTTC. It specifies CASSQWIPAFGSYEQYF.

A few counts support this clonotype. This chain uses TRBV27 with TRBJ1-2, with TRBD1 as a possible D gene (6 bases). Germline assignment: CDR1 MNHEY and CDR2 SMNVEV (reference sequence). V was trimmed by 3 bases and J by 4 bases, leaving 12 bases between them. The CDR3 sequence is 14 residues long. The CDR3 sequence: CASSFRGGVYGYTF. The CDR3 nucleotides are TGTGCCAGCAGTTTTAGGGGGGGCGTCTATGGCTACACCTTC.

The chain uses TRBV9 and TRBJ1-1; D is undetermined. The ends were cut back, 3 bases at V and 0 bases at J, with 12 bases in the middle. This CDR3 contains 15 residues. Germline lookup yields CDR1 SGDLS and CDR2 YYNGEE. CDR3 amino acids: CASSGYSSLNTEAFF. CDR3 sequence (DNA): TGTGCCAGCAGCGGCTACAGTTCCCTGAACACTGAAGCTTTCTTT.

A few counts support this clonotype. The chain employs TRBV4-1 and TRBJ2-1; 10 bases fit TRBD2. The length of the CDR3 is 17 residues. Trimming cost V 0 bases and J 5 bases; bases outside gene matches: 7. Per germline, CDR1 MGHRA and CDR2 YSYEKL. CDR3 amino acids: CASSQDRLAGANNEQFF. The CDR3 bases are TGCGCCAGCAGCCAAGATCGCCTAGCGGGAGCGAACAATGAGCAGTTCTTC.

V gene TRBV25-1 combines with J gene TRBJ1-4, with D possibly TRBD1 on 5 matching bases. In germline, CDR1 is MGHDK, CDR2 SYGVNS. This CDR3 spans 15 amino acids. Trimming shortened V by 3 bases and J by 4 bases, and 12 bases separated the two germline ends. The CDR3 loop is CASSESGLLNEKLFF. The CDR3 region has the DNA TGTGCCAGCAGTGAGTCGGGACTTCTTAATGAAAAACTGTTTTTT.

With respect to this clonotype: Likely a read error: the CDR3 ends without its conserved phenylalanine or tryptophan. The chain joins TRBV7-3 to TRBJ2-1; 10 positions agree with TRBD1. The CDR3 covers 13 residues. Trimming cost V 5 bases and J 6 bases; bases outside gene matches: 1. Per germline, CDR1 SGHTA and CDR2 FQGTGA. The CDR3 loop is CASSRDRGNEQFC. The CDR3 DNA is TGTGCCAGCAGCCGGGACAGGGGCAATGAGCAGTTCTGC.

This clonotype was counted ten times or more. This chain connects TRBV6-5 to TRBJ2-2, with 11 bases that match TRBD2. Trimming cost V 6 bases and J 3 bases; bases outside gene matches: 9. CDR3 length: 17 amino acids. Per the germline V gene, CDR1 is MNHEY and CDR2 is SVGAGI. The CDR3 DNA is TGTGCCAGCAGACTAGCGGGAGAGGTTTCGCACACCGGGGAGCTGTTTTTT. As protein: CASRLAGEVSHTGELFF.

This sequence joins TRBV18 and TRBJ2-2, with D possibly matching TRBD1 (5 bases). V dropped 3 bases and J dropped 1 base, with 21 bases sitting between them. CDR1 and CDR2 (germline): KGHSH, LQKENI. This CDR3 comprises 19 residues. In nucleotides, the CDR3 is TGTGCCAGCTCACCGCGAAGTGGTCCAGGGCGATTGAACACCGGGGAGCTGTTTTTT. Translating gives CASSPRSGPGRLNTGELFF.

The CDR3 is CSARRLARNEQFF. In DNA form, the CDR3 reads TGCAGTGCTAGAAGGCTAGCGAGGAATGAGCAGTTCTTC. The genes are TRBV20-1 and TRBJ2-1; the D gene is possibly TRBD2 (6 bases). Trimming left V 2 bases short and J 7 bases short, with 12 bases between. The CDR3 covers 13 residues. The germline gives CDR1 DFQATT, CDR2 SNEGSKA (reference sequence).

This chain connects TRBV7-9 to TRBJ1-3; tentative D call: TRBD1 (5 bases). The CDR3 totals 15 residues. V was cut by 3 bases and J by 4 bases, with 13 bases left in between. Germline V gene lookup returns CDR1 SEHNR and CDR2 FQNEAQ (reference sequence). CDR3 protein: CASSLVSGLGNTIYF. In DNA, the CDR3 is TGTGCCAGCAGCTTGGTCTCAGGGCTCGGAAACACCATATATTTT.

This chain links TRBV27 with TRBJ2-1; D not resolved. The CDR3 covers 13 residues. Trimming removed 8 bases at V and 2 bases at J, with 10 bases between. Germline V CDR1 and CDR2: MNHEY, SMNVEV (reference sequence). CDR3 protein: CASFNGPYNEQFF. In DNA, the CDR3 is TGTGCCAGCTTTAATGGTCCCTACAATGAGCAGTTCTTC.

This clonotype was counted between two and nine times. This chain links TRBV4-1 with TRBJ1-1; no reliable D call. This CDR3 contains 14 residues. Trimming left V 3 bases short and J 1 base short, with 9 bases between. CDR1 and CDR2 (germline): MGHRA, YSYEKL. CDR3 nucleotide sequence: TGCGCCAGCAGCCATACGGTCACGAACACTGAAGCTTTCTTT. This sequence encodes CASSHTVTNTEAFF.

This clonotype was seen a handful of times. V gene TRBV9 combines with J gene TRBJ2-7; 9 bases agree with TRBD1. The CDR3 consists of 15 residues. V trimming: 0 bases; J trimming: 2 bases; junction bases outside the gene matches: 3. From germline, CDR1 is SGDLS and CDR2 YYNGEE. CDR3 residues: CASSVDGTGTYEQYF. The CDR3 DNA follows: TGTGCCAGCAGCGTAGATGGGACAGGGACCTACGAGCAGTACTTC.

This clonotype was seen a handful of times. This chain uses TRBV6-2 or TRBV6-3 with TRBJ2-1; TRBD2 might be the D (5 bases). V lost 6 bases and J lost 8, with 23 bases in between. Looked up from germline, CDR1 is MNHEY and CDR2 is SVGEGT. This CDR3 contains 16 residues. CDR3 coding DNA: TGTGCCAGCAGCTCTCCCTGGACCCGAGGAGGCCATGAGCAGTTCTTC. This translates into CASSSPWTRGGHEQFF.

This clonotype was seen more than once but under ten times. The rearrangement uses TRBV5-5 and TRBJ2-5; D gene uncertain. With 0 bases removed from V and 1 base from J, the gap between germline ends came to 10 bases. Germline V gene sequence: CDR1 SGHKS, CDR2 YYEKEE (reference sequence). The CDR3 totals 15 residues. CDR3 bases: TGTGCCAGCAGCTTGGACAGAATAATCCAAGAGACCCAGTACTTC. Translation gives CASSLDRIIQETQYF.

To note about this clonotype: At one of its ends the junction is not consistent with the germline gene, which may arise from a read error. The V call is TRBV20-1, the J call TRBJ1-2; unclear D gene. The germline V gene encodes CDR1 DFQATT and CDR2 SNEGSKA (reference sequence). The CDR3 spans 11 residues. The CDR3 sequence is CSGRGAYGYTF. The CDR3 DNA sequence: TGCAGTGGTAGAGGCGCCTATGGCTACACCTTC.

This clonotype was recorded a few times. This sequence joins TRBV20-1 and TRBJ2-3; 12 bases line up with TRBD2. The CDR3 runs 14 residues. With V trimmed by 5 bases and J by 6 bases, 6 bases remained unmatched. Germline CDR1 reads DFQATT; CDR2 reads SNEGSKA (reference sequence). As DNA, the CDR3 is TGCAGTGCTCGACTAGCGGGGGTAATGGATACGCAGTATTTT. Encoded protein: CSARLAGVMDTQYF.

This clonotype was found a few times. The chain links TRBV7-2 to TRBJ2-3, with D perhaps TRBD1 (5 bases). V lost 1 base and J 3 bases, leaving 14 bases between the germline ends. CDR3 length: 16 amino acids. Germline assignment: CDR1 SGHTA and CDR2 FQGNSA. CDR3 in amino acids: CASSLGQGRRTDTQYF. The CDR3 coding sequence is TGTGCCAGCAGCTTAGGGCAGGGTCGAAGGACAGATACGCAGTATTTT.

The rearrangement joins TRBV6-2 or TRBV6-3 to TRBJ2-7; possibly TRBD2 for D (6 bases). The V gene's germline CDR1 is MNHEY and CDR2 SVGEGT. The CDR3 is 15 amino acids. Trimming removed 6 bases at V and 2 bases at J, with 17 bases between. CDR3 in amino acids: CASSRRDFGAYEQYF. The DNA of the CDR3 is TGTGCCAGCAGCCGCCGGGACTTTGGAGCCTACGAGCAGTACTTC.

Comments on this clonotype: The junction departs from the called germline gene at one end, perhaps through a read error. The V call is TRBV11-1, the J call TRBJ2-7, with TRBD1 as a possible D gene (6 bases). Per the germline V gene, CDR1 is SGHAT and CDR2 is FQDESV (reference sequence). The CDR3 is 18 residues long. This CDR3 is CANSLRRPGQRTTYEQYF. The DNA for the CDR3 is TGTGCCAACAGCTTACGTAGACCCGGACAGAGGACCACCTACGAGCAGTACTTC.